The sample holds many counts of the clone carrying this T cell receptor beta chain. This sample was included in a study of regulatory T cells in long-lasting Graves disease. CDR3 length equals 15 residues. Germline values: CDR1 MNHNS, CDR2 SASEGT. After removal of 6 bases from V and 6 bases from J, the junction contained 7 bases not matched to a gene. Time point in this sample: newly diagnosed GD, antithyroid drugs for less than 3 months. Construction of the TCR library relied on RNA isolated from PBMCs. Building of the TCR beta libraries involved iRepertoire HTBI primers and Arm-PCR of CDR3 regions. TCRdb analysed the multiplex PCR reads with MiXCR anew, one entry per CDR3 protein. The sample shows roughly 510,000 distinct CDR3 sequences, around 16% of them seen only once. The same data also went into a second study, on T cells in Graves' hyperthyroidism and ophthalmopathy.

The material sequenced was peripheral blood mononuclear cells (PBMCs), taken at new diagnosis, from a patient treated with antithyroid drugs. The chain is built from TRBV6-1 and TRBJ2-1; 11 bases align to TRBD2. The receptor was derived from a man between 18 and 35 years old with Graves disease. CDR3: CASSSTSGKGNEQFF. CDR3 in DNA: TGTGCCAGCAGCTCGACTAGCGGGAAAGGCAATGAGCAGTTCTTC.